The clone carrying this T cell receptor (beta chain) has only a few counts. What it recognizes is unknown. The source of the sample is a study of regulatory T cells in long-lasting Graves disease. Assembly of TCR beta libraries relied on iRepertoire HTBI primers together with Arm-PCR of CDR3 regions. TCRdb independently ran MiXCR on the multiplex PCR reads; one entry per CDR3 protein. There are hundreds of thousands of distinct CDR3 sequences in the sample; roughly 16% occur only once, and approximately 20% lies in the top ten. Whole-study findings and limits: Those with persistent disease had in common more public clonotypes (about 2,500) than new patients (approximately 890).

Time point defined: newly diagnosed GD, antithyroid drugs for less than 3 months. PBMCs were the source of the RNA used for TCR sequencing. This same sample was also part of a study on T cells in Graves' hyperthyroidism and ophthalmopathy. As reported in that work: Those with hyperthyroidism were 18 to 65 years old, newly diagnosed, and ill for under 2 months.

This clonotype originated in a woman in her 30s with Graves disease. The specimen was peripheral blood mononuclear cells (PBMCs), collected at new diagnosis, from a patient treated with antithyroid drugs.

CDR3 loop: CSVPRGSGSDTQYF. CDR3 bases: TGCAGCGTTCCCCGGGGTAGCGGGAGCGATACGCAGTATTTT. V usage is TRBV29-1 and J usage is TRBJ2-3; 9 nucleotides align to TRBD2. Trimming at V came to 5 bases and at J to 6 bases, leaving 9 bases not matched to a gene. The length of the CDR3 is 14 residues. Germline values: CDR1 SQVTM, CDR2 ANQGSEA.